The 27 T cell receptor beta chains listed next were all sequenced from one sample in a study of blood T cells in healthy people across ages. Sample-barcoded 5' priming and a J-beta primer mix drove a second PCR of about 7 to 11 cycles. TCRdb passed the 5' RACE reads through MiXCR, listing each CDR3 protein once. This table holds more than 1.4 million distinct CDR3 sequences, 35% to 45% found once. Sequences were obtained from blood. The receptors come from a woman in her late teens or twenties in good health.

The V and J genes are TRBV5-1 and TRBJ2-5, with 13 bases matching TRBD2. The CDR3 totals 17 residues. Germline CDR1 is SGHRS and CDR2 is YFSETQ. V lost 1 base, J lost 11 bases, and 14 bases stayed unmatched. The CDR3 DNA reads as TGCGCCAGCAGCTTGAGTTTACTAGCGGGGGGGCGGAATGAGCAGTACTTC. Protein: CASSLSLLAGGRNEQYF.

This clonotype occurred a few times. The chain links TRBV6-6 to TRBJ2-3, with a possible D match to TRBD2 (5 bases). Trimming removed 2 bases from V and 4 bases from J, with 16 bases in between. The CDR3 runs to 16 residues. Germline V gene lookup returns CDR1 MNHNY and CDR2 SVGAGI (reference sequence). Here the CDR3 reads CASSYLRAFGADTQYF. As DNA, the CDR3 is TGTGCCAGCAGTTACCTCCGGGCCTTCGGGGCAGATACGCAGTATTTT.

This clonotype was recorded once. The genes are TRBV20-1 and TRBJ2-5; 9 nucleotides agree with TRBD2. This CDR3 is 13 amino acids long. Germline V gene sequence: CDR1 DFQATT, CDR2 SNEGSKA (reference sequence). The junction had 14 bases not matched to a gene; V was cut back by 7 bases and J by 11 bases. Here the CDR3 DNA reads TGCAGTGGGCTAGCGGGAAGGATCAATGAGCAGTACTTC. It encodes CSGLAGRINEQYF.

The rearrangement uses TRBV4-2 and TRBJ1-6; 8 bases agree with TRBD1. Per germline, CDR1 LGHNA and CDR2 YNFKEQ. The CDR3 runs to 15 residues. Germline trimming cut 5 bases from V and 5 bases from J; bases unmatched to any gene: 5. CDR3: CASSTQGGNNSPLHF. In DNA form, the CDR3 reads TGTGCCAGCAGCACACAGGGGGGAAATAATTCACCCCTCCACTTT.

This chain joins TRBV20-1 and TRBJ2-5; no clear D. V was cut by 6 bases and J by 3 bases, with 14 bases left in between. Germline loops: CDR1 DFQATT, CDR2 SNEGSKA (reference sequence). The CDR3 contains 13 residues. CDR3 loop: CSAFRAWEETQYF. The DNA for the CDR3 is TGCAGTGCCTTCCGGGCTTGGGAAGAGACCCAGTACTTC.

The V and J genes are TRBV2 and TRBJ2-3, with TRBD1 matching 7 bases. V lost 1 base to trimming and J lost 0 bases; unmatched junction nucleotides: 1. The CDR3 is made up of 15 amino acids. The germline V gene has CDR1 SNHLY and CDR2 FYNNEI. This CDR3 is CASSEGQGSTDTQYF. The CDR3 nucleotides read TGTGCCAGCAGTGAAGGACAGGGAAGCACAGATACGCAGTATTTT.

This clonotype has just a few counts. The chain joins TRBV12-3 or TRBV12-4 to TRBJ1-5, with 7 bases matching TRBD1. CDR3 length: 16 amino acids. Trimming cost V 6 bases and J 1 base; bases outside gene matches: 9. The CDR3 DNA reads as TGTGCCAGCAGCCCAGGGGGAATACGAAGCAATCAGCCCCAGCATTTT. As protein: CASSPGGIRSNQPQHF.

The table lists this clonotype with a few counts. J is TRBJ2-5 and V is TRBV5-1, with 12 nucleotides matching TRBD2. V lost 1 base and J lost 3; bases outside the gene matches: 7. Germline lookup yields CDR1 SGHRS and CDR2 YFSETQ. The CDR3 covers 17 residues. CDR3 bases: TGCGCCAGCAGCTTGAGGTCGGCTAGCGGGAGGGAAGAGACCCAGTACTTC. Residues: CASSLRSASGREETQYF. The entire variable domain, with the rest obtained from reference TRBV5-1 and TRBJ2-5, is as follows: KAGVTQTPRYLIKTRGQQVTLSCSPISGHRSVSWYQQTPGQGLQFLFEYFSETQRNKGNFPGRFSGRQFSNSRSEMNVSTLELGDSALYLCASSLRSASGREETQYFGPGTRLLVL.

The V call is TRBV2, the J call TRBJ2-5, with D hard to call. This CDR3 is built from 14 residues. V was trimmed by 8 bases and J by 11 bases, leaving 24 bases between them. CDR1 is SNHLY, CDR2 FYNNEI, per germline. The CDR3 sequence is CASVSSVYWDEQYF. The CDR3 DNA is TGTGCCAGCGTGTCTAGTGTTTATTGGGATGAGCAGTACTTC. Full variable domain (remainder filled in from reference TRBV2 and TRBJ2-5): EPEVTQTPSHQVTQMGQEVILRCVPISNHLYFYWYRQILGQKVEFLVSFYNNEISEKSEIFDDQFSVERPDGSNFTLKIRSTKLEDSAMYFCASVSSVYWDEQYFGPGTRLLVL.

This chain connects TRBV28 to TRBJ1-1, with D possibly TRBD1 on 6 matching bases. This CDR3 region has 15 residues. Trimming pared 7 bases from V and 3 bases from J, leaving 18 bases between. Germline V lookup: CDR1 MDHEN, CDR2 SYDVKM. CDR3 in amino acids: CASILQGFVYTEAFF. As DNA, the CDR3 is TGTGCCAGCATCCTACAGGGTTTTGTGTACACTGAAGCTTTCTTT.

The V call is TRBV5-1, the J call TRBJ2-4; D assignment may be TRBD1 or TRBD2 (7 bases each). This CDR3 has 15 amino acids. Germline lookup yields CDR1 SGHRS and CDR2 YFSETQ. Between the trimmed V and J ends, which lost 3 bases and 11 bases, there was a span of 21 bases. DNA for the CDR3: TGCGCCAGCAGCTCAACAGGGGAGGGGTCCGGGCTTCAGTACTTC. Its translation: CASSSTGEGSGLQYF.

This clonotype was seen many times. The CDR3 nucleotides are TGTGCCAGCAGTGATCGTCTCTCCAGCTACGAGCAGTACTTC. This sequence encodes CASSDRLSSYEQYF. The chain carries TRBV2 and TRBJ2-7; D unresolved. Germline V CDR1 and CDR2: SNHLY, FYNNEI. V lost 3 bases and J 3 bases, leaving 12 bases between the germline ends. This CDR3 is built from 14 residues.

Remarks on this clonotype: Relative to the germline gene, one junction end is altered; a read error may explain this. This chain uses TRBV15 with TRBJ1-2; the D is unclear. CDR3 length: 12 amino acids. The germline gives CDR1 LNHNV, CDR2 YYDKDF (reference sequence). CDR3 DNA sequence: TGTGCCGCCAGCAATACGAACTATGGCTACACCTTC. It yields the protein CAASNTNYGYTF.

The sample holds a few counts of this clonotype. The chain carries TRBV20-1 and TRBJ2-7, with D perhaps assigned TRBD1 or TRBD2 (5 bases each). Germline V gene lookup returns CDR1 DFQATT and CDR2 SNEGSKA (reference sequence). This CDR3 is built from 13 residues. With 5 bases removed from V and 7 bases from J, the gap between germline ends came to 18 bases. CDR3 amino acids: CSASETGTQEQYF. CDR3 DNA sequence: TGCAGTGCTTCCGAAACCGGGACGCAAGAGCAGTACTTC.

This clonotype was detected only once. This chain uses TRBV30 with TRBJ1-5, with unresolved D. The V end lost 3 bases, the J end lost 6 bases, and 15 bases lay between the germline ends. The CDR3 sequence is 14 residues long. The germline gives CDR1 GTSNPN, CDR2 SVGIG (reference sequence). CDR3 sequence: CAWRGGSKGQPQHF. Written as DNA, the CDR3 is TGTGCCTGGAGAGGAGGGAGTAAAGGTCAGCCCCAGCATTTT.

The rearrangement uses TRBV7-2 and TRBJ1-2; the match to TRBD1 covers 11 bases. Germline V gives CDR1 SGHTA, CDR2 FQGNSA. The CDR3 length is 17 residues. Germline trimming cut 2 bases from V and 3 bases from J; bases unmatched to any gene: 8. CDR3 sequence (DNA): TGTGCCAGCAGCTTAACAGGACAGGGGGCGGTCTACTATGGCTACACCTTC. Protein product: CASSLTGQGAVYYGYTF.

This clonotype was counted a few times. The chain links TRBV6-1 to TRBJ1-2; D is ambiguous. CDR1 is MNHNS, CDR2 SASEGT, per germline. The CDR3 has 14 amino acids. V was pared by 1 base and J by 1 base, with 7 bases between. DNA of the CDR3: TGTGCCAGCAGTGAAGTGACGATTAACTATGGCTACACCTTC. Translated, it gives CASSEVTINYGYTF.

Only a few counts were recorded for this clonotype. The V gene is TRBV7-2, the J gene TRBJ2-3; D is possibly TRBD1 (6 bases). CDR3 length: 18 residues. Germline CDR1 and CDR2: SGHTA and FQGNSA. The ends were cut back, 1 base at V and 4 bases at J, with 21 bases in the middle. This CDR3 reads CASSLVPIDRTWADTQYF. For the CDR3, the DNA is TGTGCCAGCAGCTTAGTCCCGATCGACAGGACCTGGGCAGATACGCAGTATTTT.

A few counts support this clonotype. The V and J genes are TRBV4-1 and TRBJ1-4; 8 bases map to TRBD1. Germline CDR1 and CDR2: MGHRA and YSYEKL. After removal of 3 bases from V and 6 bases from J, the junction contained 3 bases not matched to a gene. The CDR3 is made up of 14 amino acids. The CDR3 region is CASSHGQGDEKLFF. The CDR3 bases are TGCGCCAGCAGCCATGGACAGGGAGATGAAAAACTGTTTTTT.

The rearrangement uses TRBV19 and TRBJ2-1; 7 nucleotides align to TRBD1. V dropped 5 bases and J dropped 6; count of bases not matched to a gene: 4. Germline-derived CDR1 and CDR2 are LNHDA and SQIVND (reference sequence). This CDR3 comprises 13 residues. In nucleotides, the CDR3 is TGTGCCAGTAGTGACAGACAGGGCAATGAGCAGTTCTTC. Protein: CASSDRQGNEQFF.

This clonotype was seen more than once but under ten times. The chain employs TRBV6-5 and TRBJ2-7; D might be TRBD2 (6 bases). The CDR3 runs to 13 residues. Trimming took 2 bases from V and 3 from J, leaving 8 bases between them. CDR1 is MNHEY and CDR2 is SVGAGI in the germline V gene. The CDR3 bases are TGTGCCAGCAGTTACGAGGAGGGCTACGAGCAGTACTTC. Translation gives CASSYEEGYEQYF.

This clonotype was counted once. J is TRBJ2-5 and V is TRBV20-1; possibly TRBD1 for D (5 bases). From germline, CDR1 is DFQATT and CDR2 SNEGSKA (reference sequence). The CDR3 contains 13 residues. Trimming cost V 3 bases and J 1 base, with 9 bases left between them. CDR3 region: CSASRQIQETQYF. As DNA, the CDR3 is TGCAGTGCTAGTAGACAGATCCAAGAGACCCAGTACTTC.

This clonotype showed up just a few times. The chain carries TRBV7-2 and TRBJ2-7; 10 bases align to TRBD2. The ends lost 1 base at V and 3 bases at J; junction bases unmatched: 9. Germline V gives CDR1 SGHTA, CDR2 FQGNSA. This CDR3 contains 17 residues. The CDR3 reads CASSLVPLLAGNYEQYF. The CDR3 DNA reads TGTGCCAGCAGCTTAGTGCCGTTACTAGCGGGGAACTACGAGCAGTACTTC.

The chain has TRBV5-1 and TRBJ2-5; TRBD2 matches at 8 bases. V gave up 0 bases and J gave up 1 base; unmatched junction bases: 8. This CDR3 contains 17 residues. Germline V gene lookup returns CDR1 SGHRS and CDR2 YFSETQ. This CDR3 is CASSLGSGGPFQETQYF. The CDR3 nucleotides read TGCGCCAGCAGCTTGGGGAGCGGGGGCCCCTTCCAAGAGACCCAGTACTTC.

There are a few counts of this clonotype. The chain joins TRBV12-3 or TRBV12-4 to TRBJ1-6; the D gene is possibly TRBD1 (5 bases). The CDR3 runs 17 residues. V was cut by 3 bases and J by 0 bases, with 12 bases left in between. CDR3 loop: CASSFGTPSSYNSPLHF. CDR3 DNA sequence: TGTGCCAGCAGTTTCGGGACGCCAAGCTCCTATAATTCACCCCTCCACTTT.

The J gene is TRBJ1-2, the V gene TRBV7-2; possibly TRBD1 for D (5 bases). The germline V gene has CDR1 SGHTA and CDR2 FQGNSA. Trimming removed 5 bases at V and 8 bases at J, with 15 bases between. The CDR3 has 13 residues. CDR3 DNA: TGTGCCAGCAGCCCGCTTATTGGGGGGGGCTACACCTTC. Protein sequence: CASSPLIGGGYTF.

This clonotype was detected a few times. V gene TRBV3-1 combines with J gene TRBJ2-3; D possibly corresponds to TRBD2 (6 bases). The V gene lost 0 bases and the J gene lost 0 bases, with 16 bases spanning the gap. Germline loops: CDR1 LGHDT, CDR2 YNNKEL (reference sequence). The CDR3 is 18 residues long. The CDR3 sequence: CASSQDGRRLLSTDTQYF. DNA for the CDR3: TGTGCCAGCAGCCAAGATGGGAGGAGACTATTAAGCACAGATACGCAGTATTTT.